Presented here are 12 T cell receptor beta chains from one specimen sequenced in a study of blood T cell repertoires in COVID-19. Sequenced by immunoSEQ multiplex PCR; TCRdb stores in-frame clones only, minus some. Among more than 110,000 clones, under 85% were seen once, and the ten largest hold about 7%. The sample comprised peripheral blood. The receptors were gathered from a human donor in a cohort sampled during active COVID-19.

This rearrangement joins TRBV6-5 to TRBJ1-2; D gene uncertain. CDR1 is MNHEY and CDR2 is SVGAGI in the germline V gene. V shed 2 bases and J shed 8 bases, with 12 bases lying between them. The CDR3 covers 13 residues. The DNA for the CDR3 is TGTGCCAGCAGTTACATGGCGTTCGGGGGCTACACCTTC. Translating it yields CASSYMAFGGYTF.

V is TRBV12-3 or TRBV12-4 and J is TRBJ2-1; weak D call: TRBD1 (6 bases). The V gene lost 8 bases and the J gene lost 7 bases, with 15 bases spanning the gap. The CDR3 length is 13 residues. The CDR3 DNA reads TGTGCCAGCTGCATTCTAGGGGGTAATGAGCAGTTCTTC. Protein product: CASCILGGNEQFF.

The gene calls are TRBV7-2 and TRBJ1-2; D perhaps matches TRBD1 (5 bases). The CDR3 has 12 amino acids. Germline V gives CDR1 SGHTA, CDR2 FQGNSA. With 5 bases removed from V and 7 bases from J, the gap between germline ends came to 11 bases. The CDR3 is CASSPRQSGYTF. The CDR3 nucleotides are TGTGCCAGCAGCCCCAGACAGAGTGGCTACACCTTC.

The V and J genes are TRBV19 and TRBJ2-3; 7 positions agree with TRBD2. The trim removed 6 bases at V and 2 bases at J, leaving 11 bases unmatched. Looked up from germline, CDR1 is LNHDA and CDR2 is SQIVND (reference sequence). There are 16 residues in the CDR3. CDR3 residues: CASRSGGTVNTDTQYF. DNA for the CDR3: TGTGCCAGTAGGTCCGGGGGGACTGTTAACACAGATACGCAGTATTTT.

The chain combines TRBV18 with TRBJ2-1, with 12 positions matching TRBD2. Germline V gene data show CDR1 as KGHSH and CDR2 as LQKENI. This CDR3 contains 18 residues. V gave up 1 base and J gave up 0 bases; unmatched junction bases: 4. CDR3 protein: CASSPQASGGDSYNEQFF. The CDR3 bases are TGTGCCAGCTCACCACAGGCTAGCGGGGGGGACTCCTACAATGAGCAGTTCTTC.

The J gene is TRBJ1-1, the V gene TRBV9; D unresolved. Trimming removed 0 bases from V and 0 bases from J, with 9 bases in between. The CDR3 covers 15 residues. Germline CDR1 SGDLS, CDR2 YYNGEE. CDR3 DNA sequence: TGTGCCAGCAGCGTAGTCCACAGAGTGAACACTGAAGCTTTCTTT. Its translation: CASSVVHRVNTEAFF.

The rearrangement joins TRBV7-9 to TRBJ2-5; the match to TRBD1 covers 7 bases. Germline V gene data show CDR1 as SEHNR and CDR2 as FQNEAQ (reference sequence). The V gene end was trimmed by 3 bases and the J gene end by 5 bases; junction bases not matched to a gene: 6. The CDR3 covers 14 residues. The CDR3 coding sequence is TGTGCCAGCAGCTTTGACAGGGAACGCGAGACCCAGTACTTC. It is translated as CASSFDRERETQYF.

The V gene is TRBV4-3, the J gene TRBJ2-7; 7 nucleotides align to TRBD2. In germline, CDR1 is LGHNA, CDR2 YSLEER. This CDR3 spans 17 amino acids. V dropped 0 bases and J dropped 3; count of bases not matched to a gene: 11. The DNA for the CDR3 is TGCGCCAGCAGCCAAGACTCTTCGTCTGGCGGGGGCTACGAGCAGTACTTC. This encodes CASSQDSSSGGGYEQYF.

This sequence joins TRBV6-5 and TRBJ1-2; a possible D gene is TRBD1 (6 bases). Trimming cost V 6 bases and J 0 bases, with 14 bases left between them. Germline CDR1 reads MNHEY; CDR2 reads SVGAGI. There are 15 residues in the CDR3. The CDR3 coding sequence is TGTGCCAGCAGCCTTTTAGGGGGGGCTAACTATGGCTACACCTTC. This gives the protein CASSLLGGANYGYTF.

The gene calls are TRBV19 and TRBJ1-2, with 10 positions matching TRBD1. The CDR3 extends over 14 amino acids. The germline V gene has CDR1 LNHDA and CDR2 SQIVND (reference sequence). Germline trimming cut 5 bases from V and 5 bases from J; bases unmatched to any gene: 5. The CDR3 region is CASSGTGVRYGYTF. For the CDR3, the DNA is TGTGCCAGTAGTGGGACAGGGGTACGGTATGGCTACACCTTC.

The chain joins TRBV19 to TRBJ1-2; 8 nucleotides line up with TRBD1. Germline V gene sequence: CDR1 LNHDA, CDR2 SQIVND (reference sequence). The CDR3 consists of 15 residues. The ends lost 5 bases at V and 5 bases at J; junction bases unmatched: 10. DNA of the CDR3: TGTGCCAGTAGTCGATCAGGGGGCGAGGGGTATGGCTACACCTTC. This encodes CASSRSGGEGYGYTF.

The chain is built from TRBV7-6 and TRBJ2-5; 7 bases line up with TRBD1. This CDR3 comprises 17 residues. CDR1 SGHVS and CDR2 FNYEAQ come from the germline V gene. V lost 5 bases, J lost 2 bases, and 14 bases stayed unmatched. The CDR3: CASSRRVQGMSQETQYF. In DNA form, the CDR3 reads TGTGCCAGCAGCCGACGGGTACAGGGGATGAGTCAAGAGACCCAGTACTTC.